These T cell receptor beta chains were read from a single sample in a study of OX40 agonist ivuxolimab in advanced cancers. Some clones are missing from TCRdb's copy, which holds only in-frame ones; the method was immunoSEQ multiplex PCR. This sample carries approximately 94,000 clones, about 89% of them seen once, and the ten largest clones take around 0.16%. The sample was CD4+ or CD8+ T cells sorted from blood, taken in a trial of the OX40 agonist ivuxolimab. The source of these receptors is an adult with an advanced solid tumor such as melanoma, head and neck, liver or kidney cancer. CDR3s include the opening cysteine and the closing phenylalanine or tryptophan. A D gene is named only where the DNA matches it firmly. The size field is filled for only some rows; it gives once, few, many or a size class.

d_call j_call clone_size v_call cdr3_aa cdr3_nt
. TRBJ1-2 . TRBV5-1 CSSSLEWGRSTF TGCTCCAGCAGCTTAGAGTGGGGCCGTTCTACCTTC
. TRBJ1-5 . TRBV28 CASSLPGQPQHF TGTGCCAGCAGTTTACCCGGTCAGCCCCAGCATTTT
. TRBJ2-3 . TRBV5-1 CASSLADLGGIADTQYF TGCGCCAGCAGCTTGGCCGACCTCGGGGGAATTGCGGATACGCAGTATTTT
. TRBJ1-3 . TRBV7-9 CASSSRQDSRRNTIYF TGTGCCAGCAGCTCGCGACAGGACTCGAGGAGAAACACCATATATTTT
TRBD1 TRBJ1-5 few TRBV7-8 CASVDTNRGAISQPQHF TGTGCCAGCGTGGATACTAACAGGGGGGCGATTAGTCAGCCCCAGCATTTT
. TRBJ1-3 . TRBV4-2 CASSQEWGVAGVRSGNTIYF TGTGCCAGCAGCCAAGAATGGGGCGTCGCAGGGGTCCGCTCTGGAAACACCATATATTTT
. TRBJ2-1 . TRBV9 CASSATTSEQFF TGTGCCAGCAGCGCCACCACTAGCGAGCAGTTCTTC
. TRBJ2-5 . TRBV12-5 CASGSWDISETQYF TGTGCTAGTGGATCTTGGGACATAAGCGAGACCCAGTACTTC
TRBD1 TRBJ1-3 . TRBV7-9 CASSPPRDSTSGNTIYF TGTGCCAGCAGCCCGCCCCGGGACAGCACCTCTGGAAACACCATATATTTT
TRBD1 TRBJ1-5 . TRBV18 CASSPPATGVGQPQHF TGTGCCAGCTCACCACCGGCGACAGGGGTGGGTCAGCCCCAGCATTTT
. TRBJ2-7 few TRBV6-5 CASRDTGRYEQYF TGTGCCAGCAGAGACACAGGTCGGTACGAGCAGTACTTC
. TRBJ1-1 . TRBV6-1 CASFLAEAFF TGTGCCAGCTTTCTGGCTGAAGCTTTCTTT
TRBD1 TRBJ1-1 . TRBV29-1 CSVRTGKQKAFF TGCAGCGTTAGGACAGGGAAGCAAAAAGCTTTCTTT
. TRBJ2-3 . TRBV30 CAFAPPGPPDTQYF TGTGCCTTCGCGCCCCCGGGACCCCCAGATACGCAGTATTTT
. TRBJ1-2 . TRBV7-7 CASSEGGLLNYGYTF TGTGCCAGCAGCGAAGGGGGACTACTTAACTATGGCTACACCTTC
TRBD2 TRBJ2-7 . TRBV6-1 CASSGLLAGDYEQYF TGTGCCAGCAGTGGGTTGCTAGCGGGAGATTACGAGCAGTACTTC
. TRBJ2-6 . TRBV5-1 CASSLTVSGANVLTF TGCGCCAGCAGCTTGACAGTCTCTGGGGCCAACGTCCTGACTTTC
. TRBJ2-7 . TRBV5-1 CASSWGGYEQYF TGCGCCAGCAGCTGGGGCGGCTACGAGCAGTACTTC
. TRBJ1-1 . TRBV5-1 CASSLGSGNTEAFF TGCGCCAGCAGCTTGGGTTCAGGGAACACTGAAGCTTTCTTT
. TRBJ2-1 . TRBV27 CASSDQTGGSYNEQFF TGTGCCAGCAGCGATCAAACCGGGGGCTCCTACAATGAGCAGTTCTTC
. TRBJ2-1 . TRBV7-3 CASSKVGGSEQFF TGTGCCAGCAGCAAGGTTGGGGGAAGTGAGCAGTTCTTC
. TRBJ1-6 . TRBV9 CASSVEARSEPLHF TGTGCCAGCAGCGTTGAAGCAAGAAGTGAACCCCTCCACTTT
. TRBJ2-5 . TRBV5-1 CASSLKSQETQYF TGCGCCAGCAGCTTGAAGTCCCAAGAGACCCAGTACTTC
TRBD2 TRBJ2-7 once TRBV5-1 CASSLEPAGGPLEQYF TGCGCCAGCAGCCTGGAGCCAGCGGGAGGCCCCCTCGAGCAGTACTTC
. TRBJ1-1 . TRBV10-3 CAISEPPGHSTEAFF TGTGCCATCAGTGAACCCCCGGGACACTCCACTGAAGCTTTCTTT
. TRBJ2-3 . TRBV5-6 CASSFGGYRATDTQYF TGTGCCAGCAGCTTCGGGGGCTACAGGGCCACAGATACGCAGTATTTT
TRBD1 TRBJ1-2 . TRBV5-1 CASSRTGANYGYTF TGCGCCAGCAGCAGGACAGGGGCTAACTATGGCTACACCTTC
TRBD1 TRBJ2-7 . TRBV5-1 CASSGDRDEQYF TGCGCCAGCAGTGGTGACAGGGACGAGCAGTACTTC
. TRBJ1-3 . TRBV2 CASRDSPGGGNTIYF TGTGCCAGCAGAGACTCCCCAGGCGGAGGAAACACCATATATTTT
TRBD1 TRBJ2-3 . TRBV30 CAWGGQSSTDTQYF TGTGCCTGGGGGGGACAGTCTAGCACAGATACGCAGTATTTT
. TRBJ2-3 . TRBV29-1 CSVARGTDTQYF TGCAGCGTCGCCAGGGGCACAGATACGCAGTATTTT
TRBD2 TRBJ2-1 . TRBV18 CASSPRSGRPNEQFF TGTGCCAGCTCACCCCGTAGCGGGCGGCCCAATGAGCAGTTCTTC
TRBD1 TRBJ1-2 . TRBV30 CAWMRGPYGYTF TGTGCCTGGATGAGGGGGCCCTATGGCTACACCTTC
. TRBJ1-4 . TRBV6-1 CASSEAGAGAARELFF TGTGCCAGCAGTGAAGCGGGAGCGGGGGCAGCCCGGGAACTGTTTTTT
. TRBJ2-3 . TRBV11-2 CASSTLRGRRTDTQYF TGTGCCAGCAGCACCTTACGCGGGCGGCGCACAGATACGCAGTATTTT
. TRBJ1-6 . TRBV27 CASSFKDNLVSPLHF TGTGCCAGCAGTTTTAAGGACAATTTAGTATCACCCCTCCACTTT
. TRBJ2-3 . TRBV19 CASSIFTTDTQYF TGTGCCAGTAGTATATTTACCACAGATACGCAGTATTTT
TRBD2 TRBJ2-2 . TRBV7-3 CASSRGLAAGELFF TGTGCCAGCAGCCGCGGACTAGCTGCCGGGGAGCTGTTTTTT
. TRBJ2-1 once TRBV10-3 CATTAHRADEQFF TGTGCCACCACTGCCCACAGGGCGGATGAGCAGTTCTTC
. TRBJ2-2 . TRBV30 CAWSVSLFWNTGELFF TGTGCCTGGAGTGTATCTCTTTTCTGGAACACCGGGGAGCTGTTTTTT